This T cell receptor (beta chain) originates from a study of CD8 T cells in Susac syndrome. As concerns this clonotype: As yet, its antigen is unknown.

Stable or active relapsing-remitting multiple sclerosis, untreated and meeting revised McDonald criteria, defined the controls. Negative isolation was used for CD8+ and CD4+ T cells and FACS enrichment for TEMRA cells. This CDR3 contains 14 residues. Deletions cut 11 bases from V and 2 bases from J, with 15 bases between. Germline V lookup: CDR1 SEHNR, CDR2 FQNEAQ (reference sequence). Random hexamers were used to reverse transcribe an amount of roughly 0.5 to 1 ug RNA. Amplification of the TCR beta CDR3 was carried out by immunoSEQ multiplex PCR, which spanned a total of 54 Vbeta and 13 Jbeta segments. Each CDR3 protein gets one entry after TCRdb re-called the immunoSEQ multiplex PCR reads with MiXCR. Among about 200,000 distinct CDR3 sequences listed, roughly 92% were seen once. Whole-study findings and limits: The authors acknowledged that the study's TCR sequencing and HLA analysis involved relatively few individuals.

This rearrangement joins TRBV7-9 to TRBJ2-2, with a tentative D call TRBD1 (5 bases). The sequenced sample consisted of CD8+ T cells from PBMCs. This TCR was sampled from a human donor with multiple sclerosis. The CDR3 sequence: CAGPGQGNTGELFF. CDR3 coding DNA: TGTGCCGGGCCCGGGCAGGGAAACACCGGGGAGCTGTTTTTT.